The rows below give T cell receptor beta chains drawn from one sample of a study of PD-L1 blockade in urothelial cancer. The assay was immunoSEQ multiplex PCR, and TCRdb's table has in-frame clones only and misses some. The sample has more than 75,000 clones, less than 90% seen once. The source was PBMCs, collected around atezolizumab (anti-PD-L1) treatment. These receptors all come from a man aged 55-75 years with urothelial cancer. The CDR3 runs from the conserved cysteine through the conserved F or W. The D gene is left open where the match is weak. Not every row has a clone size; where given, it reads once, few, many or a size class.

TRBD2	TRBV19	-	TRBJ2-1	CASTLLAGGYNEQFF	TGTGCCAGTACCCTCCTAGCGGGAGGGTACAATGAGCAGTTCTTC
TRBD1	TRBV7-9	-	TRBJ1-2	CASSLEGQGDGYTF	TGTGCCAGCAGCTTAGAGGGACAGGGGGATGGCTACACCTTC
-	TRBV7-9	few	TRBJ1-2	CASSPLPGYGYTF	TGTGCCAGCAGCCCCCTCCCCGGGTATGGCTACACCTTC
TRBD1	TRBV19	-	TRBJ1-3	CASRKSGTGGGNTIYF	TGTGCCAGTAGGAAGTCCGGGACAGGTGGAGGAAACACCATATATTTT
TRBD1	TRBV2	-	TRBJ1-5	CASSEGTGGYNQPQHF	TGTGCCAGCAGTGAAGGGACAGGGGGATACAATCAGCCCCAGCATTTT
TRBD2	TRBV29-1	few	TRBJ2-3	CSVDRGLAGVGTDTQYF	TGCAGCGTTGACAGGGGACTAGCGGGAGTAGGCACAGATACGCAGTATTTT
-	TRBV5-1	few	TRBJ1-2	CASSSRVGYGYTF	TGCGCCAGCAGCTCCAGGGTTGGATATGGCTACACCTTC
TRBD1	TRBV9	-	TRBJ2-5	CASSVRGQGGETQYF	TGTGCCAGCAGCGTACGGGGACAGGGAGGCGAGACCCAGTACTTC
-	TRBV9	-	TRBJ1-1	CASSAYTGRVNTEAFF	TGTGCCAGCAGCGCGTATACGGGGAGGGTGAACACTGAAGCTTTCTTT
TRBD1	TRBV5-6	-	TRBJ2-7	CASSPDLTGTEQYF	TGTGCCAGCAGCCCCGACCTGACAGGGACCGAGCAGTACTTC
TRBD2	TRBV7-2	-	TRBJ2-3	CASSPAVLSGATDTQYF	TGTGCCAGCAGCCCGGCGGTTCTTAGCGGGGCAACAGATACGCAGTATTTT
TRBD2	TRBV30	-	TRBJ2-5	CAWSPGLDVGETQYF	TGTGCCTGGAGTCCAGGACTAGACGTGGGGGAGACCCAGTACTTC
-	TRBV19	-	TRBJ2-1	CATQIGARGANEQFF	TGTGCCACCCAAATCGGCGCCAGGGGGGCAAATGAGCAGTTCTTC
-	TRBV27	-	TRBJ1-5	CASSLAGSNQPQHF	TGTGCCAGCAGTTTGGCAGGCAGCAATCAGCCCCAGCATTTT
-	TRBV10-3	few	TRBJ2-3	CAICSGMLDTQYF	TGTGCCATCTGTAGCGGAATGCTGGATACGCAGTATTTT
TRBD1	TRBV25-1	-	TRBJ2-3	CASSPGQGSDTQYF	TGTGCCAGCAGCCCGGGACAGGGTTCGGATACGCAGTATTTT
-	TRBV7-8	-	TRBJ2-3	CASSLAGAVTDTQYF	TGTGCCAGCAGCTTAGCCGGAGCTGTCACAGATACGCAGTATTTT
TRBD1	TRBV19	-	TRBJ2-3	CASNDRVRPDTQYF	TGTGCCAGTAATGACAGGGTAAGGCCAGATACGCAGTATTTT
-	TRBV30	-	TRBJ1-4	CAIHRAGEKLFF	TGTGCCATCCACAGGGCTGGTGAAAAACTGTTTTTT
-	TRBV19	-	TRBJ2-7	CASSQRTTTYEQYF	TGTGCCAGTAGTCAGCGGACCACGACCTACGAGCAGTACTTC
TRBD2	TRBV19	once	TRBJ2-1	CASSITGGPYITYNEQFF	TGTGCCAGTAGTATAACGGGAGGGCCTTATATAACCTACAATGAGCAGTTCTTC
TRBD2	TRBV6-6	-	TRBJ2-3	CASRILAGEGDTQYF	TGTGCCAGCAGAATCCTAGCGGGAGAGGGAGATACGCAGTATTTT
-	TRBV11-2	-	TRBJ1-4	CASSRSRGGINEKLFF	TGTGCCAGCAGCCGTTCCAGGGGCGGCATCAATGAAAAACTGTTTTTT
-	TRBV7-9	few	TRBJ1-4	CASSLLQATNEKLFF	TGTGCCAGCAGCTTATTACAGGCAACTAATGAAAAACTGTTTTTT
-	TRBV7-9	-	TRBJ1-3	CASSPRGTGNTIYF	TGTGCCAGCAGCCCGCGGGGGACTGGAAACACCATATATTTT
-	TRBV28	-	TRBJ2-1	CASSLPPGQRSYNEQFF	TGTGCCAGCAGCCTACCACCGGGACAACGCTCCTACAATGAGCAGTTCTTC
TRBD1	TRBV19	-	TRBJ1-2	CASSMGQGSTNYGYTF	TGTGCCAGTAGTATGGGACAGGGAAGTACTAACTATGGCTACACCTTC
-	TRBV29-1	-	TRBJ2-7	CSVTAAPGRGEQYF	TGCAGCGTAACGGCTGCCCCAGGGCGTGGCGAGCAGTACTTC
-	TRBV6-1	few	TRBJ1-5	CASSEPGTNQPQHF	TGTGCCAGCAGTGAACCAGGTACCAATCAGCCCCAGCATTTT
TRBD1	TRBV11-3	-	TRBJ1-1	CASARDRGTGEAFF	TGTGCCAGCGCACGGGACAGGGGAACAGGGGAGGCTTTCTTT
-	TRBV4-3	-	TRBJ1-1	CASSQDPDSLTEAFF	TGCGCCAGCAGCCAAGATCCGGACAGTCTCACTGAAGCTTTCTTT
TRBD2	TRBV29-1	-	TRBJ2-2	CSVEGTRNTGELFF	TGCAGCGTTGAAGGGACTAGGAACACCGGGGAGCTGTTTTTT
-	TRBV28	-	TRBJ2-7	CASTPSRREQYF	TGTGCCAGCACCCCATCTCGGAGGGAGCAGTACTTC
TRBD1	TRBV6-1	-	TRBJ1-4	CASSDRQGALGTNEKLFF	TGTGCCAGCAGTGACAGACAGGGGGCTTTGGGGACTAATGAAAAACTGTTTTTT
-	TRBV5-1	-	TRBJ2-2	CASSLGAKVNTGELFF	TGCGCCAGCAGCTTGGGGGCCAAGGTTAACACCGGGGAGCTGTTTTTT
TRBD1	TRBV7-3	-	TRBJ1-3	CASSPGDRGLGNTIYF	TGTGCCAGCAGCCCCGGGGACAGGGGGCTTGGAAACACCATATATTTT
-	TRBV5-1	-	TRBJ1-5	CASSQGGGNQPQHF	TGCGCCAGCAGCCAGGGAGGTGGCAATCAGCCCCAGCATTTT
TRBD1	TRBV2	-	TRBJ1-4	CASRRDRGSGTNEKLFF	TGTGCCAGCAGAAGGGACAGGGGGTCCGGAACTAATGAAAAACTGTTTTTT
-	TRBV23-1	-	TRBJ2-5	CVLRSQETQYF	TGCGTACTCCGGAGTCAAGAGACCCAGTACTTC
TRBD1	TRBV7-2	-	TRBJ1-1	CASSSTGGAGVRTEAFF	TGTGCCAGCAGCTCCACAGGGGGCGCGGGAGTGAGGACTGAAGCTTTCTTT
TRBD2	TRBV6-1	once	TRBJ2-2	CASSERLAGVAGELFF	TGTGCCAGCAGTGAAAGGCTAGCGGGAGTCGCCGGGGAGCTGTTTTTT
-	TRBV5-4	-	TRBJ1-2	CASSLGQYYGYTF	TGTGCCAGCAGCTTGGGTCAGTACTATGGCTACACCTTC
-	TRBV5-1	-	TRBJ2-3	CASSLAGITDTQYF	TGCGCCAGCAGCTTGGCCGGGATCACAGATACGCAGTATTTT
TRBD2	TRBV4-3	-	TRBJ2-3	CASSQGFAGGADTQYF	TGCGCCAGCAGCCAAGGGTTCGCGGGGGGGGCAGATACGCAGTATTTT
TRBD1	TRBV19	-	TRBJ2-5	CASSWDRLGAQYF	TGTGCCAGTAGTTGGGACAGATTGGGAGCCCAGTACTTC
-	TRBV5-1	-	TRBJ2-7	CASNRDGGAQQYF	TGCGCCAGCAACCGCGATGGGGGGGCCCAGCAGTACTTC
-	TRBV21-1	-	TRBJ2-3	CASSPTKRRCVEKGTTDTQYF	TGTGCCAGCAGCCCTACTAAACGGCGGTGTGTTGAGAAAGGAACCACAGATACGCAGTATTTT
TRBD1	TRBV6-5	-	TRBJ2-3	CASSQGQGERGTQYF	TGTGCCAGCAGCCAGGGACAGGGGGAAAGGGGTACGCAGTATTTT
TRBD2	TRBV28	-	TRBJ2-2	CASSLSSGTTGELFF	TGTGCCAGCAGTTTATCTAGCGGGACTACCGGGGAGCTGTTTTTT
TRBD1	TRBV23-1	-	TRBJ2-7	CASSHDDNGPGGSYEQYF	TGCGCCAGCAGTCACGACGATAACGGTCCAGGGGGCTCCTACGAGCAGTACTTC
TRBD1	TRBV10-1	-	TRBJ1-1	CASSYSGTGYTEAFF	TGCGCCAGCAGTTACTCCGGGACAGGGTACACTGAAGCTTTCTTT
-	TRBV7-2	-	TRBJ2-7	CASSSRAEQYF	TGTGCCAGCAGCTCACGCGCCGAGCAGTACTTC
TRBD1	TRBV7-9	-	TRBJ1-4	CASSKGGRGRNEKLFF	TGTGCCAGCAGCAAAGGGGGCAGGGGGCGGAATGAAAAACTGTTTTTT
TRBD1	TRBV7-2	-	TRBJ1-1	CASSPTGNMNTEAFF	TGTGCCAGCAGCCCGACAGGGAACATGAACACTGAAGCTTTCTTT
-	TRBV19	-	TRBJ2-6	CASSITGANVLTF	TGTGCCAGTAGTATAACAGGGGCCAACGTCCTGACTTTC